This is a list of T cell receptor beta chains from one sample in a study of T cell repertoires in cytomegalovirus infection. TCRdb re-analysed the reads in MiXCR, keeping a single row per CDR3 protein. Among about 300,000 distinct CDR3 sequences, roughly a tenth were seen once, and the ten largest hold around 2.4%. The specimen was PBMCs. The source of these receptors is a human donor in good health (CMV status not recorded). Some clones in this sample may be carry-over from other donors' samples. CDR3s include the opening cysteine and the closing phenylalanine or tryptophan. D genes are given only for firm matches. Size tells how often a clone was seen (once, few, many) or the class of an expanded clone, and some rows leave it out.

j_gene | d_gene | v_gene | abundance | CDR3nt | CDR3aa
TRBJ1-5 | TRBD1 | TRBV5-1 | - | TGCGCCAGCAGCTGGGACAGGTCCAGTCCCCAGCATTTT | CASSWDRSSPQHF
TRBJ1-6 | - | TRBV20-1 | few | TGCAGTGCTAGACACGGGACGGCCAGAACCCTCCACTTT | CSARHGTARTLHF
TRBJ2-5 | - | TRBV6-1 | many | TGTGCCAGCAGTGAAGCGACAGCCCAAGAGACCCAGTACTTC | CASSEATAQETQYF
TRBJ2-5 | TRBD1 | TRBV7-3 | many | TGTGCCAGCAGCTTAGAAAGGACAGGGAGGGAGACCCAGTACTTC | CASSLERTGRETQYF
TRBJ1-1 | TRBD1 | TRBV12-3/TRBV12-4 | many | TGTGCCAGCAGTTTTGGGGACAGGCGGTCTGAAGCTTTCTTT | CASSFGDRRSEAFF
TRBJ2-2 | TRBD1 | TRBV5-5 | many | TGTGCCAGCAGCGGGGGACAGGGAGCCACCGGGGAGCTGTTTTTT | CASSGGQGATGELFF
TRBJ2-7 | - | TRBV20-1 | many | TGCAGTGCTAGATACAGAAGCCCCTACGAGCAGTACTTC | CSARYRSPYEQYF
TRBJ2-6 | - | TRBV7-3 | - | TGTGCCAGCAGCTTAAGGCCGCAAACGCCTTCTGGGGCCAACGTCCTGACTTTC | CASSLRPQTPSGANVLTF
TRBJ2-7 | TRBD1 | TRBV7-2 | many | TGTGCCAGCAGCGGGACAGGGGGCGAGCAGTACTTC | CASSGTGGEQYF
TRBJ1-5 | - | TRBV15 | many | TGTGCCACCAGCAGAGATGACACGGATAGCAATCAGCCCCAGCATTTT | CATSRDDTDSNQPQHF
TRBJ1-5 | - | TRBV4-2 | many | TGTGCCAGCAGCCAAGGTTCCGGGAATGGCAATCAGCCCCAGCATTTT | CASSQGSGNGNQPQHF
TRBJ1-1 | - | TRBV4-1 | many | TGCGCCAGCAGCCAAGGCCTTTACAGTGAAGCTTTCTTT | CASSQGLYSEAFF